The clone carrying this T cell receptor (beta chain) was observed at least ten times. Its specificity is unknown. The sample originates from a study of blood T cells in healthy people across ages. Notes on the study in general: Long-lived and aged donors differed, with more naive CD4+ cells and higher diversity in the long-lived.

Primers used in a second PCR of about 7 to 11 cycles were a sample-barcoded 5' primer and a J-beta primer mix. Researchers report that a template-switch adaptor with 12 random nucleotides tagged each cDNA molecule. TCRdb re-analysed the 5' RACE reads in MiXCR, keeping a single row per CDR3 protein. The profile shows 850,000 to 950,000 distinct CDR3 sequences, more than 25% of them singletons. CDR1 is MGHRA and CDR2 is YSYEKL in the germline V gene. This CDR3 spans 14 amino acids. V was trimmed by 1 base and J by 0 bases, leaving 5 bases between them. There were at least 6 micrograms of total RNA extracted from every sample.

The receptor was isolated from a woman of 80 years or more in good health. The chain is built from TRBV4-1 and TRBJ2-3; D perhaps matches TRBD2 (5 bases). Sequenced material: blood. The CDR3 DNA reads as TGCGCCAGCAGCCAAGCGGGGAGCACAGATACGCAGTATTTT. As protein: CASSQAGSTDTQYF.